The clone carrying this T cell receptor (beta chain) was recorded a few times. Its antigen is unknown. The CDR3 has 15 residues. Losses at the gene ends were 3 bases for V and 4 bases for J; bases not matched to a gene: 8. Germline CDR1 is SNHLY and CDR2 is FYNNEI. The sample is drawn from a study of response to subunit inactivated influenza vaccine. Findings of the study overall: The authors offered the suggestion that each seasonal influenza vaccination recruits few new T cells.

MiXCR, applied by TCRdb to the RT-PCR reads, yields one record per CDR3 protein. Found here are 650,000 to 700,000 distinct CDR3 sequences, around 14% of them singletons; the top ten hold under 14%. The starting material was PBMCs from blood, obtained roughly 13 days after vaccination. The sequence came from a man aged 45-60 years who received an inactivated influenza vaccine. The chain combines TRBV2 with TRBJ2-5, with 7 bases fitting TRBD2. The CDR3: CASSDKAWGGETQYF. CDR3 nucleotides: TGTGCCAGCAGTGATAAGGCTTGGGGGGGAGAGACCCAGTACTTC.